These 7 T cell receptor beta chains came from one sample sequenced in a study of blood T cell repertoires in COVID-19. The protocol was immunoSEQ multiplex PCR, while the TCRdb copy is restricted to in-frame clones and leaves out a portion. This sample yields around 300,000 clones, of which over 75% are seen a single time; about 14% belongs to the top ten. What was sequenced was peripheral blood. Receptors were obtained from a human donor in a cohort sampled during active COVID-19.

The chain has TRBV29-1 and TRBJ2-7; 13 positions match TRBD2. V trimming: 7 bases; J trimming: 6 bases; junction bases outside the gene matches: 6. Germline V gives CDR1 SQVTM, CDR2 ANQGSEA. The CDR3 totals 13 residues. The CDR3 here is CSARTSGRLEQYF. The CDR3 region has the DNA TGCAGCGCCCGGACTAGCGGGAGACTCGAGCAGTACTTC.

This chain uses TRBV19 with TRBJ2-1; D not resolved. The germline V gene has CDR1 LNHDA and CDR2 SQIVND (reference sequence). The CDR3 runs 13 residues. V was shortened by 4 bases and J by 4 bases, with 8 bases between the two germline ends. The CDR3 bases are TGTGCCAGTAGTACGGTTAGATACAATGAGCAGTTCTTC. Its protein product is CASSTVRYNEQFF. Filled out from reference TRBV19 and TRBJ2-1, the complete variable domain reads DGGITQSPKYLFRKEGQNVTLSCEQNLNHDAMYWYRQDPGQGLRLIYYSQIVNDFQKGDIAEGYSVSREKKESFPLTVTSAQKNPTAFYLCASSTVRYNEQFFGPGTRLTVL.

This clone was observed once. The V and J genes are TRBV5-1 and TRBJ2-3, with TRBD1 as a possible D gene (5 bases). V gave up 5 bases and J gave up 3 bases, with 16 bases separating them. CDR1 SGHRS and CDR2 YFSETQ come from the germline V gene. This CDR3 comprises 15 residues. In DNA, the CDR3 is TGCGCCAGCAGTTATACAGGCTGGGAAACAGATACGCAGTATTTT. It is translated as CASSYTGWETDTQYF. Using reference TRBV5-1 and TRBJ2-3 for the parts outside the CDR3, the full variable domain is KAGVTQTPRYLIKTRGQQVTLSCSPISGHRSVSWYQQTPGQGLQFLFEYFSETQRNKGNFPGRFSGRQFSNSRSEMNVSTLELGDSALYLCASSYTGWETDTQYFGPGTRLTVL.

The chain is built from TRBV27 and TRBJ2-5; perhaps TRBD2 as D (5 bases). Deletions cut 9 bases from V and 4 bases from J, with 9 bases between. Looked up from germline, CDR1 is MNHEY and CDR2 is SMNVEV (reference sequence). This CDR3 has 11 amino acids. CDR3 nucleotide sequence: TGTGCCAGGCACCGGGGAGAGACCCAGTACTTC. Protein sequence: CARHRGETQYF.

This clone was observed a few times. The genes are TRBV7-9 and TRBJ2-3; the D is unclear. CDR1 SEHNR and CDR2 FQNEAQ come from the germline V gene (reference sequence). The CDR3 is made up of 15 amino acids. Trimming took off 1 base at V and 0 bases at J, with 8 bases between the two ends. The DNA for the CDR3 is TGTGCCAGCAGCTTAGGCGAGCGAAGCACAGATACGCAGTATTTT. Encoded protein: CASSLGERSTDTQYF.

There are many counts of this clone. The CDR3, as DNA: TGCGCCAGCAGCCATTTTGAACTAGCGGGAATGGATGAGCAGTTCTTC. Translation: CASSHFELAGMDEQFF. The rearrangement uses TRBV4-1 and TRBJ2-1, with TRBD2 matching over 10 bases. The CDR3 consists of 16 residues. Germline CDR1 MGHRA, CDR2 YSYEKL. V dropped 3 bases and J dropped 8; count of bases not matched to a gene: 10.

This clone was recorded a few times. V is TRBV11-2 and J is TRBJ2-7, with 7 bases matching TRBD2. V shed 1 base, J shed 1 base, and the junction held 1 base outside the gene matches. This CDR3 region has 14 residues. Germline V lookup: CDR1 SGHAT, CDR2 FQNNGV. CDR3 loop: CASSLGSGSYEQYF. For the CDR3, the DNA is TGTGCCAGCAGCTTAGGTAGCGGGTCCTACGAGCAGTACTTC.